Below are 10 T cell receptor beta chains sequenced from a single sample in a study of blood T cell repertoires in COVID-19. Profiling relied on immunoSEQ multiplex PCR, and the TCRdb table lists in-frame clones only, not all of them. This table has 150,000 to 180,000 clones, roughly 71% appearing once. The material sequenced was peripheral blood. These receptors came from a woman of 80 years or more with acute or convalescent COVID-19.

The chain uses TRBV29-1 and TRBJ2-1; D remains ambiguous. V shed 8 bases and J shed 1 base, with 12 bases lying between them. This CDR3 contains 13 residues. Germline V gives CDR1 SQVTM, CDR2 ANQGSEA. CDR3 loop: CSLVLDSYNEQFF. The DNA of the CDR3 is TGCAGCCTTGTTTTAGATTCCTACAATGAGCAGTTCTTC.

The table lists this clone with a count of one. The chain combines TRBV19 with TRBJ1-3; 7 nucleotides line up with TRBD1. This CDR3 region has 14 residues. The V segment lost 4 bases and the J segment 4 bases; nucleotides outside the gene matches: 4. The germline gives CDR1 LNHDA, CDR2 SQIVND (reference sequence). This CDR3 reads CASSTTGVGNTIYF. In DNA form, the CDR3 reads TGTGCCAGTAGTACTACAGGGGTCGGAAACACCATATATTTT.

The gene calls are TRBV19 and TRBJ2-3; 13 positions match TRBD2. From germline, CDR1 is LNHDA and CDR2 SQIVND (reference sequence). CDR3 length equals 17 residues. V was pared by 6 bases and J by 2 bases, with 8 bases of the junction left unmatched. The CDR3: CASSTSGGAWVTDTQYF. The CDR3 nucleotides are TGTGCCAGTAGCACTAGCGGGGGGGCCTGGGTCACAGATACGCAGTATTTT. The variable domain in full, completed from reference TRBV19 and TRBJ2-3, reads DGGITQSPKYLFRKEGQNVTLSCEQNLNHDAMYWYRQDPGQGLRLIYYSQIVNDFQKGDIAEGYSVSREKKESFPLTVTSAQKNPTAFYLCASSTSGGAWVTDTQYFGPGTRLTVL.

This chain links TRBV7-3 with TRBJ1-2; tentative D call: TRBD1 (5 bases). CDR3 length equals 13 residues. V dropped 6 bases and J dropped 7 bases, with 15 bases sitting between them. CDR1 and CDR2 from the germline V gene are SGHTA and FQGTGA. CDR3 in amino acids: CASSRPGGSGYTF. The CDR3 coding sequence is TGTGCCAGCAGTCGTCCTGGGGGGTCTGGCTACACCTTC.

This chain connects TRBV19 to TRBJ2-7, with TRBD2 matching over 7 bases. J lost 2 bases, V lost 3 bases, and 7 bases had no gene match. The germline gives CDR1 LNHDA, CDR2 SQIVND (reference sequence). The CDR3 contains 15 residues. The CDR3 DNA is TGTGCCAGTAGTATTTCGGGGGGACCTGCCTACGAGCAGTACTTC. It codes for CASSISGGPAYEQYF.

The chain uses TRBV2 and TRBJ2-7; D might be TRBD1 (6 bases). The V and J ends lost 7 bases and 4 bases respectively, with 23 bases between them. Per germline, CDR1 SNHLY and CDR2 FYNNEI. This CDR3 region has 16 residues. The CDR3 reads CASTGNAGAGRYEQYF. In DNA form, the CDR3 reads TGTGCCAGCACGGGAAATGCAGGGGCTGGACGGTACGAGCAGTACTTC.

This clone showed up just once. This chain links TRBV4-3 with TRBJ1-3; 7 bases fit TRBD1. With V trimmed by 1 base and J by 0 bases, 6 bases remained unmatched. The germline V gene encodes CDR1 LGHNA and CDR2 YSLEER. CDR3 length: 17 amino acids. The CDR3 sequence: CASSQGGQKASGNTIYF. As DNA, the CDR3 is TGCGCCAGCAGCCAAGGGGGACAGAAAGCCTCTGGAAACACCATATATTTT.

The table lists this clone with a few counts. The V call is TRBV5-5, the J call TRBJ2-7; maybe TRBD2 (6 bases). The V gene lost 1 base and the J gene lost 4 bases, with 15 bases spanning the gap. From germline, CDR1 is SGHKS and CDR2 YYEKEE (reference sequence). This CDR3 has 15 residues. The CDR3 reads CASSLSFRENYEQYF. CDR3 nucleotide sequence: TGTGCCAGCAGCTTGAGTTTCCGGGAGAATTACGAGCAGTACTTC.

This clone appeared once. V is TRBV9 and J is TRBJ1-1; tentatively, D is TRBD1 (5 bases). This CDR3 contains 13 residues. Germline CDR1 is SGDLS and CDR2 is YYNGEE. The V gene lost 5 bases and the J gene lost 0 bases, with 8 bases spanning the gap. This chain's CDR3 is CASRGHLNTEAFF. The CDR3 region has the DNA TGTGCCAGCAGAGGACATTTGAACACTGAAGCTTTCTTT.

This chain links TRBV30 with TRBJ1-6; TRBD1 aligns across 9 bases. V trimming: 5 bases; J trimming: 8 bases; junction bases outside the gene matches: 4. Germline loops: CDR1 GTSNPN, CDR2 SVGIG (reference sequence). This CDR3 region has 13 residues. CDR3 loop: CAWRGQGDSPLHF. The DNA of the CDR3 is TGTGCCTGGCGGGGACAGGGAGATTCACCCCTCCACTTT.